This record concerns one TCR beta chain sequence. The antigen is unknown. Losses at the gene ends were 4 bases for V and 1 base for J; bases not matched to a gene: 8. CDR1 is SGHRS, CDR2 YFSETQ, per germline. The CDR3 loop spans 17 amino acids. This entry belongs to a study of shared clonotypes between healthy human individuals. Study-wide background: The plates for each donor numbered three CD4 naive, three CD4 memory, two CD8 naive and one CD8 memory. Study results and limitations: Among several donors, approximately 4.6% of naive CD4 clonotypes were found in common. Rarefaction curves obtained for sorted subsets showed sequencing incomplete despite large depth.

Produced via immunoSEQ multiplex PCR; TCRdb's table is partial and in-frame only. The sample lists about 2.3 million clones; less than 95% were seen once. The chain carries TRBV5-1 and TRBJ2-2, with 9 bases lining up with TRBD1. Sequencing input: naive CD4+ T cells from PBMCs. This sample's subset: CD45RA+ positively selected. This receptor was identified in a man between 18 and 35 years old in good health. Some clones in this sample may be carry-over from other donors' samples. In DNA form, the CDR3 reads TGCGCCAGCAGCCCAATCACAGGGGGCGTGAACACCGGGGAGCTGTTTTTT. Encoded protein: CASSPITGGVNTGELFF.